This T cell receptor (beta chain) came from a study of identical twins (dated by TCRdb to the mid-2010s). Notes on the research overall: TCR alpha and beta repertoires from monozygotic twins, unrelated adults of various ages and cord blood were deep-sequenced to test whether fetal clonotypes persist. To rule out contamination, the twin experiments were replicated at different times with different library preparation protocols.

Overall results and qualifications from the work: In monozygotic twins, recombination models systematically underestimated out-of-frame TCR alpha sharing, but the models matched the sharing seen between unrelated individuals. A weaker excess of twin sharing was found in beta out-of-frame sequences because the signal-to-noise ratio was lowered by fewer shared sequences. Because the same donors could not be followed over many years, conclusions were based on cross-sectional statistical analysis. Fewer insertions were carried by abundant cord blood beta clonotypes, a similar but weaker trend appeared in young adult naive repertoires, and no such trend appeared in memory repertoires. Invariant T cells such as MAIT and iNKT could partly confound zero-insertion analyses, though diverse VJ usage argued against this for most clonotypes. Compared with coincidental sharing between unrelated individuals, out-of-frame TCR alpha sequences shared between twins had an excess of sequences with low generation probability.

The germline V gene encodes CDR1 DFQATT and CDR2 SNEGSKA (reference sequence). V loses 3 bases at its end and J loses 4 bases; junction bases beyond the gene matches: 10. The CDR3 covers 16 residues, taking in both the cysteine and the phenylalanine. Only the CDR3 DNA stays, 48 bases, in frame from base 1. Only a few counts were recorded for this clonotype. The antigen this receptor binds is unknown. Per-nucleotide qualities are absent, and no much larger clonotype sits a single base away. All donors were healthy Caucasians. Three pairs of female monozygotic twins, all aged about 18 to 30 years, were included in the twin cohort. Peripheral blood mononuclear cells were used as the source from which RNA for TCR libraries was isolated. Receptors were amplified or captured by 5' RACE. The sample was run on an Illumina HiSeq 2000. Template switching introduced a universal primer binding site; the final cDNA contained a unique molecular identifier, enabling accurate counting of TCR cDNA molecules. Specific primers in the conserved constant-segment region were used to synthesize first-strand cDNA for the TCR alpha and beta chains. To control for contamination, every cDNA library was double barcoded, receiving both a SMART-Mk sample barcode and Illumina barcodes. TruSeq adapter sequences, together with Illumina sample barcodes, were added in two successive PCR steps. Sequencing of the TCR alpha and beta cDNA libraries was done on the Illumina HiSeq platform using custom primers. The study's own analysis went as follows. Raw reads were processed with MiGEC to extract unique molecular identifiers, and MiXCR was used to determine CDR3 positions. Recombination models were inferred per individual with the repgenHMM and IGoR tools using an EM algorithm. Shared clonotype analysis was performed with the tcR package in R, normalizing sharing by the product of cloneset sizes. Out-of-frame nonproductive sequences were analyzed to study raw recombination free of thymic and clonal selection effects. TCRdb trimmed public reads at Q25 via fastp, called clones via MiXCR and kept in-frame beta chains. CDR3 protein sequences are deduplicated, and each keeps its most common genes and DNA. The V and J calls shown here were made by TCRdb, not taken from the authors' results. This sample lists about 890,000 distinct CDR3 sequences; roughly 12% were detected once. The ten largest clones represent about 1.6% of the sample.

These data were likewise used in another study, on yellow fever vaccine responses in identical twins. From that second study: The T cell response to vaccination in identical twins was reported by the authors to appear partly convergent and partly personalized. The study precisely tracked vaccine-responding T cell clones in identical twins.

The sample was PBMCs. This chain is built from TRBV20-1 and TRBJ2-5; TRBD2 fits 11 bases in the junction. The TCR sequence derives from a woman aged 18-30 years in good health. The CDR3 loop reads CSASGLAGGPGETQYF. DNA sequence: TGCAGTGCTAGTGGGCTAGCGGGGGGCCCCGGAGAGACCCAGTACTTC.